One sample yielded the 27 T cell receptor beta chains listed below, sequenced in a study of T cell responses to AZD1222 COVID-19 vaccine. Repertoires were generated with immunoSEQ multiplex PCR, while TCRdb's copy carries only in-frame clones and drops some. The repertoire holds about 130,000 clones, with approximately 83% as singletons. Specimen: peripheral blood, collected on day 0 of AZD1222 vaccination. These receptors came from an adult in good health.

This chain links TRBV7-8 with TRBJ2-2; the D is unclear. The length of the CDR3 is 14 residues. The ends were cut back, 2 bases at V and 4 bases at J, with 8 bases in the middle. Germline CDR1 and CDR2: SGHVS and FQNEAQ. The CDR3 DNA reads TGTGCCAGCAGCTTATTCCCTGGCACCGGGGAGCTGTTTTTT. It translates to CASSLFPGTGELFF.

The J gene is TRBJ1-5, the V gene TRBV19, with TRBD1 as a possible D gene (6 bases). CDR3 length: 17 residues. Germline lookup yields CDR1 LNHDA and CDR2 SQIVND (reference sequence). V was cut by 5 bases and J by 0 bases, with 17 bases left in between. CDR3 amino acids: CASSGEQGSISNQPQHF. The CDR3 bases are TGTGCCAGTAGTGGCGAACAGGGATCGATTAGCAATCAGCCCCAGCATTTT.

This clone was seen a single time. The chain couples TRBV15 to TRBJ2-1; 9 nucleotides match TRBD1. Germline V gene sequence: CDR1 LNHNV, CDR2 YYDKDF (reference sequence). CDR3 length: 16 residues. Losses at the gene ends were 4 bases for V and 5 bases for J; bases not matched to a gene: 9. CDR3 nucleotides: TGTGCCACCAGCACCCGAAGGGGGACAGGGAACAATGAGCAGTTCTTC. Translation gives CATSTRRGTGNNEQFF.

This clone occurred a few times. CDR3 protein: CASSTRDRAGGYTF. CDR3 DNA: TGTGCCAGCAGCACTCGGGACAGGGCAGGTGGCTACACCTTC. The rearrangement joins TRBV3-1 (or the pseudogene TRBV3-2) to TRBJ1-2, with 9 bases lining up with TRBD1. Germline CDR1 is LGHDT and CDR2 is YNNKEL (reference sequence). V trimming: 5 bases; J trimming: 7 bases; junction bases outside the gene matches: 8. The CDR3 consists of 14 residues.

The chain uses TRBV7-2 and TRBJ2-1; D is uncertain. The V gene lost 4 bases and the J gene lost 2 bases, with 12 bases spanning the gap. The V gene's germline CDR1 is SGHTA and CDR2 FQGNSA. This CDR3 comprises 15 residues. CDR3 loop: CASSYRPAAYNEQFF. CDR3 DNA: TGTGCCAGCAGCTACCGGCCCGCCGCCTACAATGAGCAGTTCTTC. Looking up the rest from reference TRBV7-2 and TRBJ2-1 gives the full variable domain: GAGVSQSPSNKVTEKGKDVELRCDPISGHTALYWYRQSLGQGLEFLIYFQGNSAPDKSGLPSDRFSAERTGGSVSTLTIQRTQQEDSAVYLCASSYRPAAYNEQFFGPGTRLTVL.

The chain links TRBV5-1 to TRBJ1-2, with D possibly matching TRBD1 (5 bases). The CDR3 sequence is 13 residues long. V lost 4 bases to trimming and J lost 0 bases, with 7 bases between them. Germline CDR1 SGHRS, CDR2 YFSETQ. The chain's CDR3 is CASSGGANYGYTF. Here the CDR3 DNA reads TGCGCCAGCAGCGGGGGGGCTAACTATGGCTACACCTTC.

V is TRBV7-9 and J is TRBJ2-7, with D uncertain. Trimming shortened V by 0 bases and J by 5 bases, and 5 bases separated the two germline ends. The CDR3 has 12 residues. Germline CDR1 is SEHNR and CDR2 is FQNEAQ (reference sequence). CDR3 amino acids: CASSLAPHEQYF. For the CDR3, the DNA is TGTGCCAGCAGCTTAGCGCCCCACGAGCAGTACTTC.

The rearrangement joins TRBV4-1 to TRBJ1-1, with D tentatively TRBD1 (5 bases). The CDR3 is 14 residues long. V lost 4 bases to trimming and J lost 3 bases, with 12 bases between them. From germline, CDR1 is MGHRA and CDR2 YSYEKL. The CDR3 spells CASSRAGWDTEAFF. In DNA, the CDR3 is TGCGCCAGCAGCCGGGCAGGGTGGGACACTGAAGCTTTCTTT.

The chain couples TRBV27 to TRBJ1-2; D might be TRBD1 (6 bases). With 0 bases removed from V and 7 bases from J, the gap between germline ends came to 21 bases. This CDR3 has 17 amino acids. From germline, CDR1 is MNHEY and CDR2 SMNVEV (reference sequence). CDR3 sequence reads: CASSLSANPTGSTGYTF. CDR3 coding DNA: TGTGCCAGCAGTTTATCGGCCAACCCCACAGGGTCCACTGGCTACACCTTC.

This chain connects TRBV6-2 or TRBV6-3 to TRBJ2-5, with TRBD2 matching over 13 bases. From germline, CDR1 is MNHEY and CDR2 SVGEGT. This CDR3 contains 18 residues. The V and J ends lost 0 bases and 5 bases, in that order; junction bases with no gene match: 9. Here the CDR3 DNA reads TGTGCCAGCAGTTACTCAACTAGCGGGGGGGATTTCCGGGAGACCCAGTACTTC. This gives the protein CASSYSTSGGDFRETQYF.

The CDR3: CASKTPGVSYNEQFF. In DNA, the CDR3 is TGTGCCAGCAAGACCCCAGGGGTGTCTTACAATGAGCAGTTCTTC. V usage is TRBV7-2 and J usage is TRBJ2-1; D might be TRBD1 (6 bases). The V gene lost 7 bases and the J gene lost 4 bases, with 17 bases spanning the gap. CDR1 SGHTA and CDR2 FQGNSA come from the germline V gene. The CDR3 has 15 residues.

This clone was seen only a few times. The rearrangement links TRBV7-2 to TRBJ1-1; D not certain. CDR3 length: 15 residues. In germline, CDR1 is SGHTA, CDR2 FQGNSA. V was pared by 4 bases and J by 3 bases, with 15 bases between. DNA for the CDR3: TGTGCCAGCAGCTCTCCTCCGGTTGGAGACACTGAAGCTTTCTTT. The encoded protein is CASSSPPVGDTEAFF.

The chain has TRBV9 and TRBJ2-1, with D perhaps TRBD2 (6 bases). Trimming left V 0 bases short and J 3 bases short, with 10 bases between. Germline-derived CDR1 and CDR2 are SGDLS and YYNGEE. The CDR3 extends over 15 amino acids. CDR3 residues: CASSVDGSNYNEQFF. In DNA, the CDR3 is TGTGCCAGCAGCGTAGACGGGAGCAACTACAATGAGCAGTTCTTC.

The chain links TRBV6-5 to TRBJ1-2; possible D gene TRBD1, 5 bases. Between the trimmed V and J ends, which lost 5 bases and 8 bases, there was a span of 12 bases. The CDR3 totals 12 residues. Per germline, CDR1 MNHEY and CDR2 SVGAGI. For the CDR3, the DNA is TGTGCCAGCAGTAACAGGCCCTGGGGCTACACCTTC. Its translation: CASSNRPWGYTF.

The rearrangement joins TRBV6-5 to TRBJ1-6; maybe TRBD1 (5 bases). Germline CDR1 is MNHEY and CDR2 is SVGAGI. V gave up 7 bases and J gave up 3 bases, with 10 bases separating them. The CDR3 extends over 14 amino acids. The chain's CDR3 is CASTPDSYNSPLHF. CDR3 bases: TGTGCCAGCACCCCCGACAGCTATAATTCACCCCTCCACTTT.

V is TRBV30 and J is TRBJ1-1; 10 positions match TRBD1. This CDR3 region has 15 residues. Germline V CDR1 and CDR2: GTSNPN, SVGIG (reference sequence). With V trimmed by 4 bases and J by 5 bases, 10 bases remained unmatched. CDR3 in amino acids: CAWKRTPGQGTEAFF. The CDR3 bases are TGTGCCTGGAAAAGAACGCCGGGACAGGGGACTGAAGCTTTCTTT.

The chain joins TRBV5-4 to TRBJ1-6, with D tentatively TRBD1 (5 bases). Trimming left V 6 bases short and J 4 bases short, with 17 bases between. There are 16 residues in the CDR3. The germline gives CDR1 SGHNT, CDR2 YYREEE (reference sequence). The CDR3 nucleotides read TGTGCCAGCACGAAGGACCGGGACGGTTATAATTCACCCCTCCACTTT. Translating gives CASTKDRDGYNSPLHF.

J is TRBJ1-2 and V is TRBV7-9, with a tentative D call TRBD1 (5 bases). The CDR3 contains 15 residues. Trimming shortened V by 5 bases and J by 5 bases, and 18 bases separated the two germline ends. Germline V gene sequence: CDR1 SEHNR, CDR2 FQNEAQ (reference sequence). CDR3 loop: CASSAEVVGGYGYTF. CDR3 coding DNA: TGTGCCAGCAGCGCCGAAGTCGTGGGGGGATATGGCTACACCTTC.

The rearrangement links TRBV5-5 to TRBJ1-2, with 8 bases that match TRBD1. The CDR3 extends over 15 amino acids. Germline assignment: CDR1 SGHKS and CDR2 YYEKEE (reference sequence). V lost 4 bases to trimming and J lost 2 bases; unmatched junction nucleotides: 7. The DNA of the CDR3 is TGTGCCAGCAGCCCCGGACAGGGAGGAAACTATGGCTACACCTTC. It encodes CASSPGQGGNYGYTF.

The genes are TRBV19 and TRBJ2-7; 11 bases match TRBD1. The CDR3 has 17 residues. Trimming cost V 7 bases and J 2 bases; bases outside gene matches: 13. Germline-derived CDR1 and CDR2 are LNHDA and SQIVND (reference sequence). CDR3 nucleotides: TGTGCCAGTAAAGAGGGAGGTTCGGGACAGGGGGCCTACGAGCAGTACTTC. Its translation: CASKEGGSGQGAYEQYF. The full variable domain, with the rest looked up from reference TRBV19 and TRBJ2-7, is DGGITQSPKYLFRKEGQNVTLSCEQNLNHDAMYWYRQDPGQGLRLIYYSQIVNDFQKGDIAEGYSVSREKKESFPLTVTSAQKNPTAFYLCASKEGGSGQGAYEQYFGPGTRLTVT.

The gene calls are TRBV4-2 and TRBJ1-2; no firm D call. The CDR3 has 16 residues. CDR1 is LGHNA and CDR2 is YNFKEQ in the germline V gene. V was pared by 0 bases and J by 4 bases, with 15 bases between. In DNA form, the CDR3 reads TGTGCCAGCAGCCAAGATCGTCGGGGTAGAAGCTATGGCTACACCTTC. Amino acid sequence: CASSQDRRGRSYGYTF.

The gene calls are TRBV11-2 and TRBJ2-5; TRBD2 might be the D (7 bases). The CDR3 contains 17 residues. V gave up 1 base and J gave up 2 bases, with 17 bases separating them. Per the germline V gene, CDR1 is SGHAT and CDR2 is FQNNGV. The CDR3 DNA reads TGTGCCAGCAGCTTAGGAGGGGGACTAAGCGGGCAAGAGACCCAGTACTTC. Protein product: CASSLGGGLSGQETQYF.

The chain uses TRBV19 and TRBJ1-6; the D gene is possibly TRBD1 (6 bases). The CDR3 is made up of 13 amino acids. V was trimmed by 8 bases and J by 7 bases, leaving 12 bases between them. Per germline, CDR1 LNHDA and CDR2 SQIVND (reference sequence). CDR3 residues: CASARGLNSPLHF. The CDR3 DNA reads as TGTGCCAGTGCGAGGGGGTTAAATTCACCCCTCCACTTT. Variable domain in full (rest from reference TRBV19 and TRBJ1-6): DGGITQSPKYLFRKEGQNVTLSCEQNLNHDAMYWYRQDPGQGLRLIYYSQIVNDFQKGDIAEGYSVSREKKESFPLTVTSAQKNPTAFYLCASARGLNSPLHFGNGTRLTVT.

The J gene is TRBJ2-1, the V gene TRBV29-1; 8 bases fit TRBD1. The germline V gene has CDR1 SQVTM and CDR2 ANQGSEA. V was clipped by 7 bases and J by 7 bases; unmatched bases: 6. This CDR3 is 12 amino acids long. The CDR3 loop reads CSATDRVNEQFF. The CDR3 nucleotides read TGCAGCGCCACGGACAGGGTAAATGAGCAGTTCTTC.

V usage is TRBV10-3 and J usage is TRBJ1-1; D might be TRBD1 (5 bases). There are 13 residues in the CDR3. Germline V gene sequence: CDR1 ENHRY, CDR2 SYGVKD. V was trimmed by 5 bases and J by 10 bases, leaving 17 bases between them. CDR3 in amino acids: CAISSSHPGGAFF. The CDR3 coding sequence is TGTGCCATCAGTTCCAGTCACCCTGGGGGAGCTTTCTTT.

The CDR3 DNA sequence: TGTGCCAGTACCCGGACCTTCTCTGGAAACACCATATATTTT. Encoded protein: CASTRTFSGNTIYF. V usage is TRBV19 and J usage is TRBJ1-3, with no clear D. This CDR3 has 14 amino acids. Germline-derived CDR1 and CDR2 are LNHDA and SQIVND (reference sequence). V lost 7 bases and J 0 bases, leaving 10 bases between the germline ends. Full variable domain (rest looked up from reference TRBV19 and TRBJ1-3): DGGITQSPKYLFRKEGQNVTLSCEQNLNHDAMYWYRQDPGQGLRLIYYSQIVNDFQKGDIAEGYSVSREKKESFPLTVTSAQKNPTAFYLCASTRTFSGNTIYFGEGSWLTVV.

The gene calls are TRBV24-1 and TRBJ2-7; D not certain. This CDR3 is 13 amino acids long. Germline assignment: CDR1 KGHDR and CDR2 SFDVKD. Trimming pared 4 bases from V and 7 bases from J, leaving 13 bases between. CDR3 bases: TGTGCCACCAGTGACCCTCCCTGGGATGAGCAGTACTTC. It yields the protein CATSDPPWDEQYF.